This entry features one T cell receptor (beta chain) sequence. Its matching antigen is unknown. The record originates from a study of PD-1 blockade in classical Hodgkin lymphoma. Notes on the study in general: Any patient who commenced nivolumab under 1 year after ASCT was excluded. According to reports, newly diagnosed patients had lower baseline TCR diversity than healthy donors, and relapsed/refractory patients had lower baseline TCR diversity still.

This CDR3 region has 15 residues. CDR1 SGHRS and CDR2 YFSETQ come from the germline V gene. V lost 3 bases to trimming and J lost 7 bases; unmatched junction nucleotides: 8. This table comes from immunoSEQ multiplex PCR, and its TCRdb copy is limited to in-frame clones, with some not included. Of about 31,000 clones listed, less than 90% are singletons. Every patient relapsed after autologous stem cell transplantation, and brentuximab vedotin exposure varied. With magnetic negative selection, CD4+ T cells were purified from PBMCs that had been thawed. The chain carries TRBV5-1 and TRBJ2-1; 9 bases fit TRBD1. The sequences come from CD4+ T cells from blood, collected at baseline. The origin of this receptor is a human donor with classical Hodgkin lymphoma. In nucleotides, the CDR3 is TGCGCCAGCAGCTACCCCGGGACAGGGTCGAATGAGCAGTTCTTC. Encoded protein: CASSYPGTGSNEQFF. Combining the CDR3 with reference TRBV5-1 and TRBJ2-1 gives the whole variable domain KAGVTQTPRYLIKTRGQQVTLSCSPISGHRSVSWYQQTPGQGLQFLFEYFSETQRNKGNFPGRFSGRQFSNSRSEMNVSTLELGDSALYLCASSYPGTGSNEQFFGPGTRLTVL.